This TCR beta chain is from a study of blood T cell repertoires in COVID-19. The data were produced by immunoSEQ multiplex PCR, yet TCRdb's version contains in-frame clones alone and is incomplete. The sample carries about 340,000 clones, approximately 83% recorded once. V lost 4 bases, J lost 6 bases, and 13 bases lay in between. Germline values: CDR1 LGHNA, CDR2 YNFKEQ. The CDR3 length is 14 residues. The clonotype originates from a middle-aged woman with acute COVID-19. This chain uses TRBV4-2 with TRBJ2-1, with D perhaps matching TRBD2 (6 bases). The sequenced sample was PBMCs or T cells enriched from blood (not recorded which). The CDR3 region is CASSRGAGGNEQFF. The CDR3 DNA follows: TGTGCCAGCAGCCGTGGGGCCGGGGGCAATGAGCAGTTCTTC.